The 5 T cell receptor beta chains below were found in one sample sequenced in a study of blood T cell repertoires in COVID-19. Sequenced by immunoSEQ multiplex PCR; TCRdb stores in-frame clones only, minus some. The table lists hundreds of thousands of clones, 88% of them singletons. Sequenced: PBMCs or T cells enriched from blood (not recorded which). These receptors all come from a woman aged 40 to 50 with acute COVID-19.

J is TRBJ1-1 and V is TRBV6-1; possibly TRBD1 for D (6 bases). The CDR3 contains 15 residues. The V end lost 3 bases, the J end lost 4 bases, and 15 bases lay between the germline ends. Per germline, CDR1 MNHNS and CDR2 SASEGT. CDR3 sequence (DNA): TGTGCCAGCAGTGAGGGATTAACAGGGAGCACTGAAGCTTTCTTT. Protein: CASSEGLTGSTEAFF.

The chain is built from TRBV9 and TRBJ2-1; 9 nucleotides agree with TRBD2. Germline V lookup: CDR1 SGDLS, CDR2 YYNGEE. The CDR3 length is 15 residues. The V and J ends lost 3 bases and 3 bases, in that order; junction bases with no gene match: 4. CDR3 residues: CASSAPSGIYNEQFF. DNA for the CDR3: TGTGCCAGCAGCGCCCCTAGCGGGATCTACAATGAGCAGTTCTTC. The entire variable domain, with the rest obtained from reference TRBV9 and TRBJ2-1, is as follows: DSGVTQTPKHLITATGQRVTLRCSPRSGDLSVYWYQQSLDQGLQFLIQYYNGEERAKGNILERFSAQQFPDLHSELNLSSLELGDSALYFCASSAPSGIYNEQFFGPGTRLTVL.

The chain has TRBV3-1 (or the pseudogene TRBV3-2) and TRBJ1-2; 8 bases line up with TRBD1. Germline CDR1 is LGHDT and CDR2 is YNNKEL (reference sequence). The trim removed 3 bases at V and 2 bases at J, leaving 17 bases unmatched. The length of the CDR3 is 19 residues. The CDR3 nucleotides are TGTGCCAGCAGCCAGGGATCCGCCGGGACAGGAGAGAAGAACTATGGCTACACCTTC. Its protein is CASSQGSAGTGEKNYGYTF.

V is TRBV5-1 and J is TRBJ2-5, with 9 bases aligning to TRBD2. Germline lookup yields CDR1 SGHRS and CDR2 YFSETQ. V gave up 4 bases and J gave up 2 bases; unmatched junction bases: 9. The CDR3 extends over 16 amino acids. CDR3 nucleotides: TGCGCCAGCAGCCCGGTAGCGGGAGCGGGGCAAGAGACCCAGTACTTC. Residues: CASSPVAGAGQETQYF.

The CDR3 is CASSQGLNYGYTF. The CDR3 DNA follows: TGTGCCAGCAGCCAGGGCTTAAACTATGGCTACACCTTC. The chain is built from TRBV7-2 and TRBJ1-2, with D possibly matching TRBD1 (5 bases). Looked up from germline, CDR1 is SGHTA and CDR2 is FQGNSA. This CDR3 has 13 amino acids. Trimming removed 5 bases at V and 2 bases at J, with 9 bases between.